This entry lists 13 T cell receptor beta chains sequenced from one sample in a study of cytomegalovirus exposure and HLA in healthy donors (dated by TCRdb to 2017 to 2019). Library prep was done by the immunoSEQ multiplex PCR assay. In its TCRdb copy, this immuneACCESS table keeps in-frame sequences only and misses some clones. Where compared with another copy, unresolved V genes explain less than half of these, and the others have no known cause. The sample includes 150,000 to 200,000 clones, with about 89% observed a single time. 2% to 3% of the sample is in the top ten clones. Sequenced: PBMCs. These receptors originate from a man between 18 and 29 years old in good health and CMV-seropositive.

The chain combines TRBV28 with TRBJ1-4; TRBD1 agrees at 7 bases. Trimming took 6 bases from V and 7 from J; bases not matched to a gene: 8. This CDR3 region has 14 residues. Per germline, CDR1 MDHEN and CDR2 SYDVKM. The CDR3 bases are TGTGCCAGCAGCAATGGACAGGAGCCTGAAAAACTGTTTTTT. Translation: CASSNGQEPEKLFF.

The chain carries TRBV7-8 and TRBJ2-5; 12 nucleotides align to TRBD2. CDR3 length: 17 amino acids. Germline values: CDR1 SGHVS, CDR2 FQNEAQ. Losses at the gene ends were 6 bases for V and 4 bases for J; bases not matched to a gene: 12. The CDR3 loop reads CASRFPGGTSGSETQYF. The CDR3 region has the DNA TGTGCCAGCAGGTTCCCGGGGGGGACTAGCGGGTCAGAGACCCAGTACTTC.

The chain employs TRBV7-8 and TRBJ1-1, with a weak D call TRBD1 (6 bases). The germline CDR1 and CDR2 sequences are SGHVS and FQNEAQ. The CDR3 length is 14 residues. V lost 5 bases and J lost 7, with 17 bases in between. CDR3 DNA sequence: TGTGCCAGCAGCCCCGGGCAGGGGTTAATTGAAGCTTTCTTT. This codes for CASSPGQGLIEAFF.

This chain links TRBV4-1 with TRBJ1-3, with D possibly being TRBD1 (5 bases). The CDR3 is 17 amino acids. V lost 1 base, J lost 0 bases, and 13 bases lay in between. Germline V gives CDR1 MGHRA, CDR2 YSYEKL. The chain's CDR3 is CASSQVGDRLSGNTIYF. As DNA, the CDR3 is TGCGCCAGCAGCCAAGTAGGCGACAGACTCTCTGGAAACACCATATATTTT.

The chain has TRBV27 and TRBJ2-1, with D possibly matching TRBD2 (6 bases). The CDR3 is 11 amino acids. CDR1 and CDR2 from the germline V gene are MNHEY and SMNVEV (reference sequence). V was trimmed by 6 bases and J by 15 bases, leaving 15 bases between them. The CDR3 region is CASRGLSVLFF. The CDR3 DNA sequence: TGTGCCAGCAGGGGACTGAGTGTTCTGTTCTTC.

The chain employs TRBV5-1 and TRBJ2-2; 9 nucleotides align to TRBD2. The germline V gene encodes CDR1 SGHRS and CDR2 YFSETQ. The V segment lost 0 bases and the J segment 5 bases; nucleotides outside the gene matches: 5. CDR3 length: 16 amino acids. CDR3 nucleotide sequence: TGCGCCAGCAGCTTGGGCGGGGGGGCAACGACCGGGGAGCTGTTTTTT. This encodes CASSLGGGATTGELFF.

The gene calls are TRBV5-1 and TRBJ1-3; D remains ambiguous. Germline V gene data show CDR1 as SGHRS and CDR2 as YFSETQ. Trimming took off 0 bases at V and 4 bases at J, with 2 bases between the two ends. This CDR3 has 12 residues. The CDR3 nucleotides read TGCGCCAGCAGCTTGGCAGGAAACACCATATATTTT. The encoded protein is CASSLAGNTIYF.

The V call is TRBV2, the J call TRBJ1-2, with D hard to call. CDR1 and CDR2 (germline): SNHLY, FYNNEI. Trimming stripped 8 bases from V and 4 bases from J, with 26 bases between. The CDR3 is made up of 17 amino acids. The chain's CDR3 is CASSSYPGLLMGYGYTF. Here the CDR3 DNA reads TGTGCCAGCTCGAGCTATCCAGGACTTCTAATGGGCTATGGCTACACCTTC.

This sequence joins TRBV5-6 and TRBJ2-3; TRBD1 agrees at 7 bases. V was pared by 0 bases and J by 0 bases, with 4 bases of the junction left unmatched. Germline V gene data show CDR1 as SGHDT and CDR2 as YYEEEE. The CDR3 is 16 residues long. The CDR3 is CASSLGDRVSTDTQYF. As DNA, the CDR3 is TGTGCCAGCAGCTTGGGAGACAGGGTGAGCACAGATACGCAGTATTTT. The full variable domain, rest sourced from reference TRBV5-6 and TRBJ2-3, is DAGVTQSPTHLIKTRGQQVTLRCSPKSGHDTVSWYQQALGQGPQFIFQYYEEEERQRGNFPDRFSGHQFPNYSSELNVNALLLGDSALYLCASSLGDRVSTDTQYFGPGTRLTVL.

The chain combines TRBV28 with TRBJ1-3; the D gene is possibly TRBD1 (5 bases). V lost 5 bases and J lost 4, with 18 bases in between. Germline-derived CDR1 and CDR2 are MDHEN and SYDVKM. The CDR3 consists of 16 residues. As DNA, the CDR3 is TGTGCCAGCAGTCCCCCTCCCGGGGGAGCAGGAAACACCATATATTTT. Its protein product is CASSPPPGGAGNTIYF.

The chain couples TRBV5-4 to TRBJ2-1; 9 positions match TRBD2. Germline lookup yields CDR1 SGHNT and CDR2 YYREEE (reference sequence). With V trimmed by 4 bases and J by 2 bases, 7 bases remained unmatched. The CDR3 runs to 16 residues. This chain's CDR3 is CASSPGLARTYNEQFF. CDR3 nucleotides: TGTGCCAGCAGCCCCGGACTAGCGAGGACCTACAATGAGCAGTTCTTC.

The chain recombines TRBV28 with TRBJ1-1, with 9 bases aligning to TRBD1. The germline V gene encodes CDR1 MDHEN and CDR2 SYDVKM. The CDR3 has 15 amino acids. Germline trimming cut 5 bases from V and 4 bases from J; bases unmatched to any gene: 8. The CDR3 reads CASSAGDRESTEAFF. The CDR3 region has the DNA TGTGCCAGCAGTGCCGGGGACAGGGAGTCCACTGAAGCTTTCTTT.

As DNA, the CDR3 is TGCGCCAGCAGTAATTCAGTGAACTATAATTCACCCCTCCACTTT. It codes for CASSNSVNYNSPLHF. This chain connects TRBV4-1 to TRBJ1-6; D call uncertain. CDR3 size: 15 residues. V was trimmed by 6 bases and J by 3 bases, leaving 12 bases between them. From germline, CDR1 is MGHRA and CDR2 YSYEKL.